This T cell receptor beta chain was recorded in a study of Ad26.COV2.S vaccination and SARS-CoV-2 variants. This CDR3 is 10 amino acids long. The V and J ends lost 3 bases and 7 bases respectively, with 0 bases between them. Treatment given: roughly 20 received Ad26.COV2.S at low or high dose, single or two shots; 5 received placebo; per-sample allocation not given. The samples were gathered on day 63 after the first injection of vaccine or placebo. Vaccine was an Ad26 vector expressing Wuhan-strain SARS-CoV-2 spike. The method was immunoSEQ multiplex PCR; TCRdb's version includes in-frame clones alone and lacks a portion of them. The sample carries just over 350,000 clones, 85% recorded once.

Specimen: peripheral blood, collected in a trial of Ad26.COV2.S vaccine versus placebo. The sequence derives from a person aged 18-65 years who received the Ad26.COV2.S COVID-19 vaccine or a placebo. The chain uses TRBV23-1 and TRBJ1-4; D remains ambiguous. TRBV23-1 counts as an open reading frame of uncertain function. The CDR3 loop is CASSHEKLFF. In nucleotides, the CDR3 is TGCGCCAGCAGTCATGAAAAACTGTTTTTT.